The clone carrying this T cell receptor beta chain has just a few counts. Four PCR rounds used nested alpha and beta constant region primers plus the SP2 primer. Using its own MiXCR run on the 5' RACE reads, TCRdb lists one record per CDR3 protein. The table records tens of thousands of distinct CDR3 sequences, more than 7% of them present only once. TCR cDNA received a 3' ligated oligonucleotide that carried a UMI. These data come from a study of naive and memory T cell subsets. Trimming removed 2 bases from V and 9 bases from J, with 17 bases in between. Germline lookup yields CDR1 DFQATT and CDR2 SNEGSKA (reference sequence). The CDR3 extends over 13 amino acids.

The TCR sequence derives from a male donor in good health. The chain joins TRBV20-1 to TRBJ2-7; D is unclear. The chain's CDR3 is CSARLSRSVVQYF. CDR3 in DNA: TGCAGTGCTAGACTTAGTCGCTCCGTAGTGCAGTACTTC.